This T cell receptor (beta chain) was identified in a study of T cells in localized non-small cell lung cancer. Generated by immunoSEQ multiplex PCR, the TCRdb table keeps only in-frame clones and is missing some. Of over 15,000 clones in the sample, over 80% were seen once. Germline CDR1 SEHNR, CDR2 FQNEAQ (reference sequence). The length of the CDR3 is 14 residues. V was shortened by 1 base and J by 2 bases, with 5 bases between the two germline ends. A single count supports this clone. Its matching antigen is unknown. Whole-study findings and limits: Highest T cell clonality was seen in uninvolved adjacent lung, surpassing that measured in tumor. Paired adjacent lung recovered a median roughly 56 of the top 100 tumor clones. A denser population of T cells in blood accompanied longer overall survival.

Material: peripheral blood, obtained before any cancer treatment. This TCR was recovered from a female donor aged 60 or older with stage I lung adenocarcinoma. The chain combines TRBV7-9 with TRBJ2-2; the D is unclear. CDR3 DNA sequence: TGTGCCAGCAGCTTAGAACGCAACACCGGGGAGCTGTTTTTT. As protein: CASSLERNTGELFF.